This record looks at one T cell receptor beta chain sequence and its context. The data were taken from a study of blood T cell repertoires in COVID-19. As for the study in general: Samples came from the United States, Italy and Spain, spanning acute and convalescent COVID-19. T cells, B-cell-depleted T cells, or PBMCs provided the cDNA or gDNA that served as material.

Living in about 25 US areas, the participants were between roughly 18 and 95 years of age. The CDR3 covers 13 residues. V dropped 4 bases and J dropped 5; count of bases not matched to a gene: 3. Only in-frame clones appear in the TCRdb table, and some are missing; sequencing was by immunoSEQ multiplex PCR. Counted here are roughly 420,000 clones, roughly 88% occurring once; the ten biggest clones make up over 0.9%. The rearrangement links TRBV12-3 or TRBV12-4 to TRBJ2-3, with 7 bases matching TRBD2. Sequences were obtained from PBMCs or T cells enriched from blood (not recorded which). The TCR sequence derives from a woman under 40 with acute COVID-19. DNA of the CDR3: TGTGCCAGCAGTTATGGCGGGGGAGATACGCAGTATTTT. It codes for CASSYGGGDTQYF.